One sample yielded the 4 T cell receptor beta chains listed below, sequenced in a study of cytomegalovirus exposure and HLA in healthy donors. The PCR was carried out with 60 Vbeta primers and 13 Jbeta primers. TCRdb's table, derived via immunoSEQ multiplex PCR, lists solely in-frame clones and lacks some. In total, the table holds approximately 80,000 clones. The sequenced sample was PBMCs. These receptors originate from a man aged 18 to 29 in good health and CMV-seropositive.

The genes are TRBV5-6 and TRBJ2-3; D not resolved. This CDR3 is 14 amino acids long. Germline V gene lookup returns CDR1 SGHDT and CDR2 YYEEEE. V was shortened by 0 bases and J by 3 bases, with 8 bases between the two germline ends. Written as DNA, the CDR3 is TGTGCCAGCAGCTTGGGGGCGACGACAGATACGCAGTATTTT. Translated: CASSLGATTDTQYF.

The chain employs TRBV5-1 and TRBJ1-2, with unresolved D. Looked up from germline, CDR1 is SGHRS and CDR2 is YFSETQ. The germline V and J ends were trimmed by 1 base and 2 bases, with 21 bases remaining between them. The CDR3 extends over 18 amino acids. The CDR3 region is CASSLYSGRPWANYGYTF. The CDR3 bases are TGCGCCAGCAGCTTGTACTCTGGCAGGCCCTGGGCCAACTATGGCTACACCTTC.

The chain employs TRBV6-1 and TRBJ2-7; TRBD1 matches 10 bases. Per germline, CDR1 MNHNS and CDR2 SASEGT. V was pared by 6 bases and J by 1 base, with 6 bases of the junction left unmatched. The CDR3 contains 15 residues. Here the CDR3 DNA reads TGTGCCAGCAGAGGGACAGGGGCGGTGTCCTACGAGCAGTACTTC. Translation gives CASRGTGAVSYEQYF.

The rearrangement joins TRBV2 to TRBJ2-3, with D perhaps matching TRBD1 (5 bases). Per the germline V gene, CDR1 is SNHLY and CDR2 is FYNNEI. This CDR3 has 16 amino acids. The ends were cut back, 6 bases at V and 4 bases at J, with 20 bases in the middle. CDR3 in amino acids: CASSGGNPGLADTQYF. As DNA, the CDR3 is TGTGCCAGCAGCGGTGGTAACCCAGGGCTGGCAGATACGCAGTATTTT. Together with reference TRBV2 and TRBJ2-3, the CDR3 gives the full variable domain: EPEVTQTPSHQVTQMGQEVILRCVPISNHLYFYWYRQILGQKVEFLVSFYNNEISEKSEIFDDQFSVERPDGSNFTLKIRSTKLEDSAMYFCASSGGNPGLADTQYFGPGTRLTVL.